The 28 T cell receptor beta chains below all came from one sample that was sequenced in a study of long-term antiretroviral therapy in people with HIV. Running of the v3.0 immunoSEQ assay took place at survey level. Sequencing was performed with immunoSEQ multiplex PCR; in TCRdb, only in-frame clones are kept and a portion is missing. The repertoire includes 20,000 to 25,000 clones, 70% to 90% of them detected once, and 4.6% sits in the top ten. The sequencing used unsorted PBMCs, collected 1.3 years after starting antiretroviral therapy. All receptors derive from a man aged 55 to 70 with HIV.

V and J are TRBV14 and TRBJ1-4; D is unresolved. The CDR3 contains 18 residues. Germline V gene sequence: CDR1 SGHDN, CDR2 FVKESK. The ends were cut back, 0 bases at V and 4 bases at J, with 18 bases in the middle. The CDR3 reads CASSQDLATNVFNEKLFF. CDR3 in DNA: TGTGCCAGCAGCCAAGATCTGGCAACGAATGTCTTTAATGAAAAACTGTTTTTT.

The V call is TRBV27, the J call TRBJ1-2, with 9 bases identical to TRBD1. The CDR3 sequence is 14 residues long. With 5 bases clipped from V and 6 bases from J, the junction kept 7 bases outside the gene matches. Per the germline V gene, CDR1 is MNHEY and CDR2 is SMNVEV (reference sequence). In DNA form, the CDR3 reads TGTGCCAGCAGTCCTACCGGGACAGGGAATGGCTACACCTTC. Protein sequence: CASSPTGTGNGYTF.

DNA for the CDR3: TGTGCCAGCAGCTTTAAGACAGGGAGCTCCTACGAGCAGTACTTC. It specifies CASSFKTGSSYEQYF. The V gene is TRBV7-8, the J gene TRBJ2-7, with 7 nucleotides matching TRBD1. CDR3 length equals 15 residues. Germline CDR1 SGHVS, CDR2 FQNEAQ. The J segment lost 0 bases and the V segment lost 3 bases, leaving 5 bases of the junction unmatched.

The CDR3 DNA is TGTGCCAGTAGTTCAGGGGGCGGTTTAAGCAATCAGCCCCAGCATTTT. This encodes CASSSGGGLSNQPQHF. The chain couples TRBV19 to TRBJ1-5; 8 positions match TRBD1. CDR3 length equals 16 residues. From germline, CDR1 is LNHDA and CDR2 SQIVND (reference sequence). Germline trimming cut 5 bases from V and 1 base from J; bases unmatched to any gene: 7.

The gene calls are TRBV2 and TRBJ2-3, with 7 bases fitting TRBD2. CDR3 size: 15 residues. J lost 2 bases, V lost 6 bases, and 8 bases had no gene match. Germline CDR1 is SNHLY and CDR2 is FYNNEI. The CDR3 sequence is CASRPGLSYTDTQYF. Written as DNA, the CDR3 is TGTGCCAGCAGGCCGGGACTATCTTACACAGATACGCAGTATTTT.

The chain uses TRBV30 and TRBJ2-2; D possibly corresponds to TRBD1 (6 bases). V was pared by 2 bases and J by 1 base, with 17 bases between. Germline loops: CDR1 GTSNPN, CDR2 SVGIG (reference sequence). The CDR3 has 17 amino acids. CDR3 amino acids: CAWSFTPGHENTGELFF. The CDR3 coding sequence is TGTGCCTGGAGTTTTACTCCGGGACATGAGAACACCGGGGAGCTGTTTTTT. Drawing the rest from reference TRBV30 and TRBJ2-2, the complete variable domain is SQTIHQWPATLVQPVGSPLSLECTVEGTSNPNLYWYRQAAGRGLQLLFYSVGIGQISSEVPQNLSASRPQDRQFILSSKKLLLSDSGFYLCAWSFTPGHENTGELFFGEGSRLTVL.

The gene calls are TRBV4-3 and TRBJ1-4; no clear D gene. V shed 0 bases and J shed 7 bases, with 15 bases lying between them. The germline V gene has CDR1 LGHNA and CDR2 YSLEER. The CDR3 spans 16 residues. In DNA form, the CDR3 reads TGCGCCAGCAGCCAAGATTTTAGCTATGATTTTGAAAAACTGTTTTTT. Translation: CASSQDFSYDFEKLFF.

CDR3 amino acids: CASSGGSKAGVETQYF. The DNA for the CDR3 is TGCGCCAGCAGTGGAGGGTCAAAGGCGGGAGTGGAGACCCAGTACTTC. This chain links TRBV10-1 with TRBJ2-5; 7 bases fit TRBD2. CDR3 size: 16 residues. CDR1 and CDR2 from the germline V gene are WNHNN and SYGVQD (reference sequence). The J segment lost 5 bases and the V segment lost 4 bases, leaving 13 bases of the junction unmatched.

The chain recombines TRBV5-6 with TRBJ1-1; TRBD1 matches 8 bases. The CDR3 spans 13 residues. V lost 4 bases to trimming and J lost 4 bases; unmatched junction nucleotides: 3. Germline assignment: CDR1 SGHDT and CDR2 YYEEEE. The chain's CDR3 is CASSGQGGTEAFF. CDR3 DNA: TGTGCCAGCAGCGGACAGGGTGGCACTGAAGCTTTCTTT.

V and J are TRBV7-2 and TRBJ1-2; TRBD1 matches at 8 bases. Trimming cost V 5 bases and J 4 bases; bases outside gene matches: 9. Germline CDR1 SGHTA, CDR2 FQGNSA. The CDR3 spans 15 residues. CDR3 nucleotides: TGTGCCAGCAGCCCAGGGGGGACAGGCGGCTATGGCTACACCTTC. Translation: CASSPGGTGGYGYTF.

The chain is built from TRBV6-1 and TRBJ2-1; D may be TRBD1 or TRBD2 (5 bases each). Germline V gene data show CDR1 as MNHNS and CDR2 as SASEGT. This CDR3 region has 14 residues. Trimming took off 2 bases at V and 8 bases at J, with 13 bases between the two ends. CDR3 coding DNA: TGTGCCAGCAGTGAATTGTGGGGGTCTCATGAGCAGTTCTTC. This translates into CASSELWGSHEQFF.

The V call is TRBV30, the J call TRBJ2-2; 12 bases are shared with TRBD2. CDR1 is GTSNPN and CDR2 is SVGIG in the germline V gene (reference sequence). The CDR3 loop spans 18 amino acids. V lost 1 base, J lost 8 bases, and 14 bases stayed unmatched. The CDR3 region has the DNA TGTGCCTGGAGTGATCGCCTAGCGGGGGGGTACCCGGAGGGGGAGCTGTTTTTT. The encoded protein is CAWSDRLAGGYPEGELFF.

This chain connects TRBV5-8 to TRBJ2-2; D is ambiguous. Trimming took 4 bases from V and 3 from J, leaving 16 bases between them. Germline CDR1 is SGHTS and CDR2 is YDEGEE. This CDR3 is 16 amino acids long. CDR3 DNA: TGTGCCAGCAGCACCCTCTCCGGCCGTTACACCGGGGAGCTGTTTTTT. Translating gives CASSTLSGRYTGELFF. The variable domain in full, completed from reference TRBV5-8 and TRBJ2-2, reads EAGVTQSPTHLIKTRGQQATLRCSPISGHTSVYWYQQALGLGLQFLLWYDEGEERNRGNFPPRFSGRQFPNYSSELNVNALELEDSALYLCASSTLSGRYTGELFFGEGSRLTVL.

The V call is TRBV5-6, the J call TRBJ2-5, with D tentatively TRBD2 (5 bases). V was shortened by 0 bases and J by 2 bases, with 11 bases between the two germline ends. The CDR3 has 15 amino acids. The V gene's germline CDR1 is SGHDT and CDR2 YYEEEE. This CDR3 reads CASSLVGTGQETQYF. CDR3 nucleotide sequence: TGTGCCAGCAGCTTGGTCGGCACGGGGCAAGAGACCCAGTACTTC.

The V and J genes are TRBV29-1 and TRBJ2-4, with no clear D. Trimming took 4 bases from V and 5 from J, leaving 12 bases between them. This CDR3 region has 13 residues. CDR1 is SQVTM and CDR2 is ANQGSEA in the germline V gene. The CDR3 spells CSVVALDENIQYF. CDR3 nucleotides: TGCAGCGTTGTCGCATTGGATGAAAACATTCAGTACTTC.

The V gene is TRBV5-6, the J gene TRBJ1-1; D might be TRBD1 (6 bases). This CDR3 is 14 amino acids long. The V gene's germline CDR1 is SGHDT and CDR2 YYEEEE. Between the trimmed V and J ends, which lost 4 bases and 3 bases, there was a span of 13 bases. The CDR3 region has the DNA TGTGCCAGCAGCCTCAGGGGAGGGGACACTGAAGCTTTCTTT. As protein: CASSLRGGDTEAFF.

This chain uses TRBV18 with TRBJ1-5; D remains unclear. V lost 3 bases and J lost 4, with 7 bases in between. The CDR3 has 13 amino acids. CDR1 KGHSH and CDR2 LQKENI come from the germline V gene. CDR3 protein: CASSPTRNQPQHF. DNA for the CDR3: TGTGCCAGCTCACCGACACGAAATCAGCCCCAGCATTTT.

The rearrangement uses TRBV6-5 and TRBJ1-2; a possible D gene is TRBD1 (5 bases). Germline lookup yields CDR1 MNHEY and CDR2 SVGAGI. Between the trimmed V and J ends, which lost 4 bases and 5 bases, there was a span of 11 bases. There are 13 residues in the CDR3. The DNA of the CDR3 is TGTGCCAGCAGTTGGGGACCGCGTTATGGCTACACCTTC. The encoded protein is CASSWGPRYGYTF.

V is TRBV9 and J is TRBJ2-3, with 7 bases that match TRBD1. The CDR3 consists of 15 residues. Germline V lookup: CDR1 SGDLS, CDR2 YYNGEE. Trimming removed 7 bases from V and 6 bases from J; junction bases left unmatched: 14. This CDR3 reads CASSRERDSKDTQYF. The CDR3 DNA reads TGTGCCAGCTCCAGGGAACGGGACAGCAAGGATACGCAGTATTTT.

The chain couples TRBV5-1 to TRBJ1-4; D ambiguous. Trimming shortened V by 2 bases and J by 0 bases, and 8 bases separated the two germline ends. CDR3 size: 15 residues. The germline CDR1 and CDR2 sequences are SGHRS and YFSETQ. CDR3 sequence: CASSFFAPTNEKLFF. DNA for the CDR3: TGCGCCAGCAGCTTCTTCGCTCCAACTAATGAAAAACTGTTTTTT.

This clone was seen more than once but under ten times. The rearrangement uses TRBV10-1 and TRBJ2-5, with 7 bases that match TRBD1. Germline CDR1 WNHNN, CDR2 SYGVQD (reference sequence). The CDR3 covers 15 residues. With V trimmed by 0 bases and J by 5 bases, 6 bases remained unmatched. The CDR3 sequence is CASSESKGARETQYF. CDR3 sequence (DNA): TGCGCCAGCAGTGAGTCAAAGGGGGCCCGGGAGACCCAGTACTTC.

The chain links TRBV9 to TRBJ2-7, with 8 bases lining up with TRBD1. The V gene end was trimmed by 4 bases and the J gene end by 4 bases; junction bases not matched to a gene: 10. The CDR3 is made up of 15 amino acids. Germline CDR1 SGDLS, CDR2 YYNGEE. The CDR3 DNA sequence: TGTGCCAGCAGCCCTCACCAGGGACAGGCATACGAGCAGTACTTC. Translating it yields CASSPHQGQAYEQYF.

The V gene is TRBV5-1, the J gene TRBJ2-7; unclear D gene. Trimming removed 2 bases from V and 0 bases from J, with 9 bases in between. The CDR3 has 14 amino acids. CDR1 and CDR2 (germline): SGHRS, YFSETQ. The CDR3 nucleotides read TGCGCCAGCAGCTTAGGCAGCTCCTCCTACGAGCAGTACTTC. Translated, it gives CASSLGSSSYEQYF.

In DNA form, the CDR3 reads TGTGCCAGCAGTGAATGGCTAGCGGTTGGTTCCGAGCAGTACTTC. As protein: CASSEWLAVGSEQYF. This sequence joins TRBV2 and TRBJ2-7; 7 positions agree with TRBD2. The trim removed 2 bases at V and 6 bases at J, leaving 10 bases unmatched. Germline assignment: CDR1 SNHLY and CDR2 FYNNEI. The CDR3 totals 15 residues.

The CDR3 nucleotides read TGTGCCAGCATGTCAGGTGGCTCTCTTAACTATGGCTACACCTTC. It encodes CASMSGGSLNYGYTF. The gene calls are TRBV6-1 and TRBJ1-2; D not certain. Per the germline V gene, CDR1 is MNHNS and CDR2 is SASEGT. CDR3 length: 15 residues. The V gene lost 7 bases and the J gene lost 1 base, with 16 bases spanning the gap.

The rearrangement joins TRBV7-9 to TRBJ2-5; TRBD2 matches 11 bases. The V gene's germline CDR1 is SEHNR and CDR2 FQNEAQ (reference sequence). The CDR3 is 18 amino acids. V shed 5 bases, J shed 5 bases, and the junction held 16 bases outside the gene matches. CDR3 region: CASSPPSSILAGDETQYF. Written as DNA, the CDR3 is TGTGCCAGCAGCCCACCTTCTTCAATACTAGCGGGAGATGAGACCCAGTACTTC.

As DNA, the CDR3 is TGTGCCAGCAGCTTAGACCGGGCTCCGCAAGAGACCCAGTACTTC. Translation: CASSLDRAPQETQYF. The V gene is TRBV7-9, the J gene TRBJ2-5, with D hard to call. Trimming took 1 base from V and 2 from J, leaving 11 bases between them. There are 15 residues in the CDR3. Germline assignment: CDR1 SEHNR and CDR2 FQNEAQ (reference sequence).

The chain combines TRBV7-9 with TRBJ2-5; D is unclear. Germline V CDR1 and CDR2: SEHNR, FQNEAQ (reference sequence). Between the trimmed V and J ends, which lost 1 base and 5 bases, there was a span of 14 bases. The CDR3 has 15 residues. The CDR3 DNA reads as TGTGCCAGCAGCTTAGGAGTGTTACCCTGGGAGACCCAGTACTTC. Protein sequence: CASSLGVLPWETQYF.